This T cell receptor beta chain is drawn from a study of T cell clones after liver transplantation. Study background: Third-party-reactive TCRbeta sequences from pre-transplant mixed lymphocyte reactions served as antigen-independent comparators. Apart from three HCV-positive recipients, transplants were for non-autoimmune, non-viral reasons.

Unstimulated PBMCs were sorted into CD3+CD4+ and CD3+CD8+ populations. Profiling relied on immunoSEQ multiplex PCR, and the TCRdb table lists in-frame clones only, not all of them. The sample lists some 80,000 clones, 82% occurring once. Sequences were derived from CD4+ T cells from blood, sampled approximately 3.5 years after liver transplant. The source of this sequence is a human patient who received a liver transplant. Some T cells here may be from the graft donor.

The DNA for the CDR3 is TGTGCCAGCAGCCGGGCCCTGGGGTATGGCTACACCTTC. As protein: CASSRALGYGYTF. This chain connects TRBV28 to TRBJ1-2; D gene unclear. Per the germline V gene, CDR1 is MDHEN and CDR2 is SYDVKM. Between the trimmed V and J ends, which lost 6 bases and 5 bases, there was a span of 13 bases. The CDR3 has 13 amino acids.